This TCR beta chain was sequenced in a study of blood T cell repertoires in COVID-19. As processed by the authors: Counts of nucleated cells, estimated from reference gene primer amplification, were obtained. This table comes from immunoSEQ multiplex PCR, and its TCRdb copy is limited to in-frame clones, with some not included. V, J and clone size derive from that table, while D and trimming were established from the DNA sequence. The sample has approximately 300,000 clones, around 86% seen once. Recruits, aged about 18 to 100 years, lived in around 24 US areas. In Cohort 3, a recovered donor had either two negative PCRs, clearance, or symptom resolution. Trimming took 7 bases from V and 5 from J, leaving 13 bases between them. The CDR3 has 13 amino acids. Germline V gene sequence: CDR1 MNHEY, CDR2 SVGAGI.

This sequence originates from a woman aged 18 to 35 who had recovered from COVID-19. V is TRBV6-5 and J is TRBJ2-3; a weak D match, TRBD2 (6 bases). The sequencing input was PBMCs or T cells enriched from blood (not recorded which). The CDR3 coding sequence is TGTGCCAGCAATCCACCAGCGGGAGATACGCAGTATTTT. This gives the protein CASNPPAGDTQYF.